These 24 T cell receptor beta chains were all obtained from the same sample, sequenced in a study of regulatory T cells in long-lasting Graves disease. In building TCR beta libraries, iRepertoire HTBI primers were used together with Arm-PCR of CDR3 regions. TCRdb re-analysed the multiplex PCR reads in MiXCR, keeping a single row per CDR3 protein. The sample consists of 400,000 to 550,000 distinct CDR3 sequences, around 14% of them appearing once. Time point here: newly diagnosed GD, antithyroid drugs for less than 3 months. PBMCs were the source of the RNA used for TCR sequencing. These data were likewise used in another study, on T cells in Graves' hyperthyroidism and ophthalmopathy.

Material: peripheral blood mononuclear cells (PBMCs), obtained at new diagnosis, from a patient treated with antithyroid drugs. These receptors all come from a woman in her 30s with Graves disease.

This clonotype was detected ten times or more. The CDR3 coding sequence is TGTGCCAGCAGTTCTGCTAGCGGGAGGTCTAAGACCCAGTACTTC. Its protein is CASSSASGRSKTQYF. The chain couples TRBV12-3 or TRBV12-4 to TRBJ2-5, with TRBD2 identical over 11 bases. V shed 4 bases, J shed 6 bases, and the junction held 7 bases outside the gene matches. This CDR3 region has 15 residues.

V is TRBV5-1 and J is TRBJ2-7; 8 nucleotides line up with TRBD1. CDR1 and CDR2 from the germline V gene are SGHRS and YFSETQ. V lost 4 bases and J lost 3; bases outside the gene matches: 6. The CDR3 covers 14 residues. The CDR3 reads CASSQGTGIYEQYF. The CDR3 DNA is TGCGCCAGCAGCCAGGGGACAGGAATCTACGAGCAGTACTTC.

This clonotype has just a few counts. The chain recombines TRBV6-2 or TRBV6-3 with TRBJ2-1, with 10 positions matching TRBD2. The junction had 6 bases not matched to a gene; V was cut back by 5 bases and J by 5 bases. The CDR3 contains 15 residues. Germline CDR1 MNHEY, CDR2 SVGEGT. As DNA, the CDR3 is TGTGCCAGCAGTCGACGGACTAGCGGAAACAATGAGCAGTTCTTC. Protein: CASSRRTSGNNEQFF.

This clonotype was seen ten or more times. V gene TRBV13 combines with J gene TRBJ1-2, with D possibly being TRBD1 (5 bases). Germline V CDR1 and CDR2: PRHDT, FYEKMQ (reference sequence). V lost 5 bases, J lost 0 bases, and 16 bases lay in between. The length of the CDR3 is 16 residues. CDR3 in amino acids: CASSIRQKITNYGYTF. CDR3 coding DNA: TGTGCCAGCAGCATCCGACAGAAGATCACTAACTATGGCTACACCTTC.

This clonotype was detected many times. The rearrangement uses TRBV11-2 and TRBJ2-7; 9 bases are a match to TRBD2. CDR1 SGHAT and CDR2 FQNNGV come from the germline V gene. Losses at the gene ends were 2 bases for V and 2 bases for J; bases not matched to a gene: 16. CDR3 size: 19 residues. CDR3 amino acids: CASSLRVAGEELSPYEQYF. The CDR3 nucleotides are TGTGCCAGCAGCTTAAGGGTAGCGGGAGAGGAACTCTCCCCCTACGAGCAGTACTTC.

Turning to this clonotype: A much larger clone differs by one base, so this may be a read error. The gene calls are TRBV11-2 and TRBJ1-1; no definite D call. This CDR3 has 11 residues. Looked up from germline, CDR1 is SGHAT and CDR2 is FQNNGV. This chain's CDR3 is CASSLSGRAVF. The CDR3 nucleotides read TGTGCCAGCAGCTTATCGGGAAGGGCTGTCTTT.

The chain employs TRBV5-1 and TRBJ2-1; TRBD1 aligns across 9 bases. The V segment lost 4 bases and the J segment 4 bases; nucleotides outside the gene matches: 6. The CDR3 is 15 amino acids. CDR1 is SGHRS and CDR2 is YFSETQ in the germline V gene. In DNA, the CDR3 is TGCGCCAGCAGCATACAGGGGGCGATTTACAATGAGCAGTTCTTC. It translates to CASSIQGAIYNEQFF.

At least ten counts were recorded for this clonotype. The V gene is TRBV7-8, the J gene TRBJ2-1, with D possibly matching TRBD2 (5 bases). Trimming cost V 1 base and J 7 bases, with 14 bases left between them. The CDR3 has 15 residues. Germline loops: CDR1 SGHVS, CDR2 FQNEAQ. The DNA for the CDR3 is TGTGCCAGCAGCTTAGTTAACTACCCGGGGAATGAGCAGTTCTTC. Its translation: CASSLVNYPGNEQFF.

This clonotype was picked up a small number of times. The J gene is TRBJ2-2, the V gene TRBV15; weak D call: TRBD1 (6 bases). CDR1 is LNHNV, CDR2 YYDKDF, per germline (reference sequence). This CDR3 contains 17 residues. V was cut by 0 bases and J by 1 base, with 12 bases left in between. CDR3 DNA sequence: TGTGCCACCAGCAGAGATGGGCAGGGGATGAACACCGGGGAGCTGTTTTTT. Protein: CATSRDGQGMNTGELFF.

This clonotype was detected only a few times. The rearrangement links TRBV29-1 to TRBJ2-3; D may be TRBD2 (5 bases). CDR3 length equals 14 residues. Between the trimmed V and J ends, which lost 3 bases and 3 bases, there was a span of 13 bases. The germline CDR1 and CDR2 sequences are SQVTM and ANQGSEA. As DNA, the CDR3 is TGCAGCGTTGATGGCCGAGGCGGGACAGATACGCAGTATTTT. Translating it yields CSVDGRGGTDTQYF.

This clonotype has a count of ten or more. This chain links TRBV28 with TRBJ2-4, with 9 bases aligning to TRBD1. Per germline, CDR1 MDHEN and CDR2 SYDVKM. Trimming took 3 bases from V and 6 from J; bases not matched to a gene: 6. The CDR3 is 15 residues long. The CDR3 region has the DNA TGTGCCAGCAGTTTTTTACAGGGGGCGGTAAACATTCAGTACTTC. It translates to CASSFLQGAVNIQYF.

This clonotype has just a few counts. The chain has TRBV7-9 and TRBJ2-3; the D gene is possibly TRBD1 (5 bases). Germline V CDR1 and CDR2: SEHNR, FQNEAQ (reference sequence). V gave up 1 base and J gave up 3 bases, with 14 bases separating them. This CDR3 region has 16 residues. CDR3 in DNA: TGTGCCAGCAGCTTAGGGCAGGGAAGAAGAACAGATACGCAGTATTTT. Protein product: CASSLGQGRRTDTQYF.

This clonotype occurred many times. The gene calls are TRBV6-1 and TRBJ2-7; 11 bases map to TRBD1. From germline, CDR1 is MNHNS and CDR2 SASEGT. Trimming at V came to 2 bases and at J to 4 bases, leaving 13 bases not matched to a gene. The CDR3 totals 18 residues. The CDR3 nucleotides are TGTGCCAGCAGTGAAAAGGACAGGGGGCTACCGGTATCGTACGAGCAGTACTTC. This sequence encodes CASSEKDRGLPVSYEQYF.

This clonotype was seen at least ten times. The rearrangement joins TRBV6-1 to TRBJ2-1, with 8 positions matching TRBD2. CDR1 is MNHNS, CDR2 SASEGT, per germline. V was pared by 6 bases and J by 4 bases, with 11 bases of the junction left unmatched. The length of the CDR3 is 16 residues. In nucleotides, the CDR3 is TGTGCCAGCAGCTCCCTCTCTAGCGGGCGATACAATGAGCAGTTCTTC. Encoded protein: CASSSLSSGRYNEQFF.

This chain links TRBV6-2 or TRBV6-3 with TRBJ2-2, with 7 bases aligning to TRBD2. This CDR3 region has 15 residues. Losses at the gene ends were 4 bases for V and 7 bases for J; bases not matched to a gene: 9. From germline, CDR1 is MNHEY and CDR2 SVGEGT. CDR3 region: CASSSLGLVGGELFF. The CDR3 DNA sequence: TGTGCCAGCAGTTCCCTTGGACTAGTCGGCGGGGAGCTGTTTTTT.

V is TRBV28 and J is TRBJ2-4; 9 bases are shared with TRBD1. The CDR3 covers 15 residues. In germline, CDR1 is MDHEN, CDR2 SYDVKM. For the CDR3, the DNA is TGTGGGCCTGACAGGGGGGAAGTAGCCAAAAACATTCAGTACTTC. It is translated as CGPDRGEVAKNIQYF.

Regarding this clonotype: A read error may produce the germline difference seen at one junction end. The CDR3 spells CASSGGGPGTDTGELLF. The CDR3 DNA is TGTGCCAGCTCAGGAGGTGGCCCAGGGACGGACACCGGGGAGCTGCTTTTT. This chain uses TRBV18 with TRBJ2-2; D possibly uses TRBD1 or TRBD2 (5 bases each). The CDR3 loop spans 17 amino acids. Germline V gene lookup returns CDR1 KGHSH and CDR2 LQKENI. Full variable domain (remainder filled in from reference TRBV18 and TRBJ2-2): NAGVMQNPRHLVRRRGQEARLRCSPMKGHSHVYWYRQLPEEGLKFMVYLQKENIIDESGMPKERFSAEFPKEGPSILRIQQVVRGDSAAYFCASSGGGPGTDTGELLFGEGSRLTVL.

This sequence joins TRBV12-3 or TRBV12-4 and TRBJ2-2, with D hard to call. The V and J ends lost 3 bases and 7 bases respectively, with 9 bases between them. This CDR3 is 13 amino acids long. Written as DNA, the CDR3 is TGTGCCAGCAGTTTTAAGGGTCACGGGGAGCTGTTTTTT. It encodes CASSFKGHGELFF.

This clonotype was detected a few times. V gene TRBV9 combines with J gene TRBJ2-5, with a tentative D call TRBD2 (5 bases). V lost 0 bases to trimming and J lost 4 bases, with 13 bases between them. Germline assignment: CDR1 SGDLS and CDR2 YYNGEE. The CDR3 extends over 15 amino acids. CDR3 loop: CASSVDWLARETQYF. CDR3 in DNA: TGTGCCAGCAGCGTAGATTGGCTAGCACGAGAGACCCAGTACTTC.

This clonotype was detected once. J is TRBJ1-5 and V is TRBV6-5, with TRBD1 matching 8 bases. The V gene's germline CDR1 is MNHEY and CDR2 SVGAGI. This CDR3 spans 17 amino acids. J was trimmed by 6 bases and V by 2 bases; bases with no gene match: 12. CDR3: CASSYPPGQGGSQPQHF. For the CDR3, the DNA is TGTGCCAGCAGTTACCCCCCCGGACAGGGTGGGAGTCAGCCCCAGCATTTT.

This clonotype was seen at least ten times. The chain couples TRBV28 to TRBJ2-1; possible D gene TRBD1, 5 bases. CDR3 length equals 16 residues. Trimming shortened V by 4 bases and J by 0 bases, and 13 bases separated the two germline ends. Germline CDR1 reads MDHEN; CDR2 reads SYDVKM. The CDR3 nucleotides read TGTGCCAGCAGTTATAGGTACAGGAGCTCCTACAATGAGCAGTTCTTC. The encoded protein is CASSYRYRSSYNEQFF.

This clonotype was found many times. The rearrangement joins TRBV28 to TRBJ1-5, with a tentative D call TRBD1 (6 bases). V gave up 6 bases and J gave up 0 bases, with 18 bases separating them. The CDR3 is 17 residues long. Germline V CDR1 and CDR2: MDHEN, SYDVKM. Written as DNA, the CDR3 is TGTGCCAGCAGGGGGACACAGGTTTTATTTAGCAATCAGCCCCAGCATTTT. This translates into CASRGTQVLFSNQPQHF.

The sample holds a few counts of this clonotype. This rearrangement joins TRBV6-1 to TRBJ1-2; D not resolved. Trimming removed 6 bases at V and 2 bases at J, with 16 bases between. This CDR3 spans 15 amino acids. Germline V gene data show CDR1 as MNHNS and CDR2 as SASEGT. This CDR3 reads CASRKEDSINYGYTF. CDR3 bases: TGTGCCAGCAGGAAAGAAGACTCGATCAACTATGGCTACACCTTC.

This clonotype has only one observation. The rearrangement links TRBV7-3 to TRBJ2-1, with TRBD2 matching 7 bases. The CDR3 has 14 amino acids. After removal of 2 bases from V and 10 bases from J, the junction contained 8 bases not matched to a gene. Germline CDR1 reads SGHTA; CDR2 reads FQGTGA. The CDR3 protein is CASSLGLAELEQFF. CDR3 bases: TGTGCCAGCAGCTTAGGGCTAGCGGAACTAGAGCAGTTCTTC. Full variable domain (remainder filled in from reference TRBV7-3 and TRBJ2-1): GAGVSQTPSNKVTEKGKYVELRCDPISGHTALYWYRQSLGQGPEFLIYFQGTGAADDSGLPNDRFFAVRPEGSVSTLKIQRTERGDSAVYLCASSLGLAELEQFFGPGTRLTVL.